The 28 T cell receptor beta chains in this list originate from one sample, sequenced in a study of tumor-infiltrating lymphocytes in oesophageal squamous cell carcinoma. TCRdb called the PCR reads again in MiXCR, with one record for every CDR3 protein. Here the sample spans about 20,000 distinct CDR3 sequences, just under 40% being singletons. Sequences were obtained from esophageal tumor tissue. The source is a male donor with esophageal squamous cell carcinoma.

In this sample, this clonotype turned up a few times. The chain is built from TRBV5-1 and TRBJ2-1; 7 bases are shared with TRBD1. Germline CDR1 and CDR2: SGHRS and YFSETQ. This CDR3 region has 14 residues. V lost 1 base, J lost 10 bases, and 8 bases stayed unmatched. The CDR3 reads CASSLTGVTYEQFF. The CDR3 DNA is TGCGCCAGCAGCTTGACAGGGGTCACCTACGAGCAGTTCTTC. The full variable domain, completed using reference TRBV5-1 and TRBJ2-1, is KAGVTQTPRYLIKTRGQQVTLSCSPISGHRSVSWYQQTPGQGLQFLFEYFSETQRNKGNFPGRFSGRQFSNSRSEMNVSTLELGDSALYLCASSLTGVTYEQFFGPGTRLTVL.

This clonotype has just a few counts. In this CDR3 the conserved last residue, phenylalanine or tryptophan, is missing, so a read error is likely. The DNA is left out, because the CDR3 cannot be placed on it with certainty; the CDR3 is given as TCRdb lists it. The J gene is TRBJ2-6, the V gene TRBV7-2; the tabulated D call, TRBD1, remains unverified against the DNA. Including both end residues, the CDR3 is 19 amino acids long. CDR1 is SGHTA, CDR2 FQGNSA, per germline. Here the CDR3 reads CASSLPPGQLAKNIQYFGA.

This clonotype showed up many times. The CDR3, as DNA: TGTGCCAGCAGTGGCGGAGGGAACACCGGGGAGCTGTTTTTT. Translating it yields CASSGGGNTGELFF. The V call is TRBV28, the J call TRBJ2-2, with a weak D call TRBD2 (5 bases). V dropped 5 bases and J dropped 1 base, with 8 bases sitting between them. This CDR3 spans 14 amino acids. CDR1 is MDHEN and CDR2 is SYDVKM in the germline V gene.

DNA for the CDR3: TGTGCCAGCAGCTTACAATACAACAATGAGCAGTTCTTC. Its translation: CASSLQYNNEQFF. The rearrangement links TRBV11-3 to TRBJ2-1; no clear D. The germline V gene has CDR1 SGHNT and CDR2 YENEEA. V shed 2 bases and J shed 5 bases, with 7 bases lying between them. The CDR3 spans 13 residues.

This clonotype has more than one count but fewer than ten. The J gene is TRBJ2-6, the V gene TRBV15, with D possibly TRBD1 on 5 matching bases. The CDR3 has 16 residues. Germline V CDR1 and CDR2: LNHNV, YYDKDF (reference sequence). V lost 8 bases and J lost 3, with 17 bases in between. DNA of the CDR3: TGTGCCACCTCAGAGAACAGGATTGATGGGGCCAACGTCCTGACTTTC. It codes for CATSENRIDGANVLTF. Full variable domain (missing parts from reference TRBV15 and TRBJ2-6): DAMVIQNPRYQVTQFGKPVTLSCSQTLNHNVMYWYQQKSSQAPKLLFHYYDKDFNNEADTPDNFQSRRPNTSFCFLDIRSPGLGDTAMYLCATSENRIDGANVLTFGAGSRLTVL.

The table lists this clonotype with many counts. V gene TRBV27 combines with J gene TRBJ2-3; 7 bases are a match to TRBD2. The CDR3 has 15 residues. J was trimmed by 1 base and V by 0 bases; bases with no gene match: 1. CDR1 is MNHEY, CDR2 SMNVEV, per germline (reference sequence). CDR3 in amino acids: CASSLSRGGTDTQYF. The CDR3 region has the DNA TGTGCCAGCAGTTTATCCCGGGGGGGCACAGATACGCAGTATTTT.

This clonotype has a count of ten or more. The gene calls are TRBV5-4 and TRBJ2-5, with D maybe TRBD2 (5 bases). Germline V CDR1 and CDR2: SGHNT, YYREEE (reference sequence). V lost 0 bases and J lost 5, with 14 bases in between. This CDR3 has 15 amino acids. CDR3 protein: CASSLDHMGVETQYF. The CDR3 nucleotides read TGTGCCAGCAGCTTGGACCACATGGGAGTTGAGACCCAGTACTTC.

This clonotype has only a few counts. V gene TRBV23-1 combines with J gene TRBJ2-5, with D tentatively TRBD1 (5 bases). The J call is in doubt because the DNA end fits TRBJ2-1 better. TRBV23-1 is an ORF, with its function uncertain. The CDR3 spans 14 residues. CDR3 coding DNA: TGCGCCAGCAGTCAAGCCAGGGCCGTTGATGAGCAGTTCTTC. Translation gives CASSQARAVDEQFF.

About this clonotype itself: Sequence at one end of the junction differs from germline and may be a read error. V is TRBV7-8 and J is TRBJ2-3, with D perhaps given as TRBD1 or TRBD2 (5 bases each). This CDR3 comprises 18 residues. CDR1 SGHVS and CDR2 FQNEAQ come from the germline V gene. The CDR3 nucleotides read TGTGCCAGCAGCTTAGCGATGTGGGGACGCTCCTATAATTCACCCCTCCACTTC. Translated: CASSLAMWGRSYNSPLHF.

As regards this clonotype: A much bigger clone sits one base away, suggesting this may be a read error. This chain joins TRBV6-1 and TRBJ2-1; perhaps TRBD2 as D (5 bases). TRBJ2-7 explains the end of the DNA better; the J call may be wrong. Germline values: CDR1 MNHNS, CDR2 SASEGT. The length of the CDR3 is 15 residues. The CDR3 nucleotides are TGTGCCAGCAGGTTTGAACGAGGGCCGGGGAATGAGCAGTACTTC. Translation: CASRFERGPGNEQYF.

This clonotype occurred many times. V gene TRBV6-1 combines with J gene TRBJ2-2, with 8 bases lining up with TRBD1. The CDR3 covers 14 residues. Germline V CDR1 and CDR2: MNHNS, SASEGT. The V segment lost 5 bases and the J segment 5 bases; nucleotides outside the gene matches: 4. The CDR3 reads CASSTGGRTGELFF. The CDR3 DNA reads as TGTGCCAGCAGTACAGGGGGAAGAACCGGGGAGCTGTTTTTT.

The CDR3 is CASSLEGRGSGEQYF. The CDR3 DNA follows: TGTGCCAGCAGCTTAGAAGGGAGGGGGTCGGGCGAGCAGTACTTC. The J gene is TRBJ2-1, the V gene TRBV7-2, with D maybe TRBD2 (7 bases). The assigned J gene may be wrong: the sequence end matches TRBJ2-7 better. CDR3 length equals 15 residues. Looked up from germline, CDR1 is SGHTA and CDR2 is FQGNSA.

This clonotype was picked up many times. V and J are TRBV2 and TRBJ2-6; D may be TRBD1 or TRBD2 (5 bases each). Germline-derived CDR1 and CDR2 are SNHLY and FYNNEI. The CDR3 consists of 13 residues. V lost 8 bases to trimming and J lost 0 bases, with 5 bases between them. CDR3 nucleotide sequence: TGTGCCAGCGGGACCTCTGGGGCCAACGTCCTGACTTTC. Translating it yields CASGTSGANVLTF.

Many counts were recorded for this clonotype. The V call is TRBV27, the J call TRBJ1-2, with TRBD1 matching 7 bases. The CDR3 has 12 residues. Trimming took 6 bases from V and 8 from J; bases not matched to a gene: 6. The germline V gene has CDR1 MNHEY and CDR2 SMNVEV (reference sequence). CDR3 in amino acids: CASRTGDRGYTF. The CDR3 nucleotides read TGTGCCAGCAGAACAGGGGACCGAGGCTACACCTTC.

This clonotype has a count of ten or more. The chain employs TRBV27 and TRBJ1-2; D not resolved. The germline gives CDR1 MNHEY, CDR2 SMNVEV (reference sequence). The germline V and J ends were trimmed by 6 bases and 0 bases, with 11 bases remaining between them. The CDR3 runs to 14 residues. The CDR3 region has the DNA TGTGCCAGCAGAAGGATTCAAGCTAACTATGGCTACACCTTC. Its protein is CASRRIQANYGYTF.

This clonotype is categorized as medium-sized. A much larger clone is a single base away; this may be a read error. The V gene is TRBV7-6, the J gene TRBJ2-7; 7 bases are shared with TRBD1. CDR3 length equals 13 residues. Per germline, CDR1 SGHVS and CDR2 FNYEAQ. V was clipped by 5 bases and J by 7 bases; unmatched bases: 8. The CDR3 loop reads CASSQGDLNEQYF. CDR3 coding DNA: TGTGCCAGCAGCCAGGGGGACCTCAATGAGCAGTACTTC.

The chain joins TRBV9 to TRBJ2-3; the D is unclear. CDR3 length equals 16 residues. Germline CDR1 SGDLS, CDR2 YYNGEE. V lost 6 bases and J lost 0, with 17 bases in between. In DNA, the CDR3 is TGTGCCAGCACCGAGGTGGAGACCTCTAGCACAGATACGCAGTATTTT. Residues: CASTEVETSSTDTQYF.

This clonotype has ten or more counts. J is TRBJ2-4 and V is TRBV12-3 or TRBV12-4; a weak D match, TRBD1 (5 bases). The CDR3 extends over 14 amino acids. The V end was cut by 6 bases, the J end by 5 bases, with 14 bases between. The CDR3 loop reads CASSTTVSENIQYF. The CDR3 DNA sequence: TGTGCCAGCAGCACGACAGTATCAGAAAACATTCAGTACTTC.

By share of the sample, this clonotype is medium-sized. The CDR3 nucleotides read TGTGCCAGCAGTCCCCTCCGGGGGACGAGGGACAATGAGCAGTTCTTC. Its protein is CASSPLRGTRDNEQFF. The chain employs TRBV12-3 or TRBV12-4 and TRBJ2-1; perhaps TRBD2 as D (6 bases). Trimming removed 5 bases at V and 5 bases at J, with 19 bases between. CDR3 length: 16 amino acids.

The chain recombines TRBV20-1 with TRBJ2-7, with TRBD2 matching 9 bases. The J call is in doubt because the DNA end fits TRBJ2-1 better. There are 15 residues in the CDR3. Germline V lookup: CDR1 DFQATT, CDR2 SNEGSKA (reference sequence). This CDR3 is CSASPTTSGKNEQFF. DNA of the CDR3: TGCAGTGCTAGTCCCACGACTAGCGGTAAAAATGAGCAGTTCTTC.

The chain recombines TRBV7-9 with TRBJ2-7; D not certain. The J call may be incorrect, as the DNA end agrees better with TRBJ2-5. This CDR3 has 13 residues. The germline V gene encodes CDR1 SEHNR and CDR2 FQNEAQ (reference sequence). The CDR3 sequence: CASSLSTGETQYF. CDR3 DNA: TGTGCCAGCAGCTTATCGACTGGGGAGACCCAGTACTTC.

The J gene is TRBJ2-4, the V gene TRBV30; the D gene is possibly TRBD2 (7 bases). The better agreement between TRBJ2-5 and the DNA end casts doubt on the J call. Looked up from germline, CDR1 is GTSNPN and CDR2 is SVGIG (reference sequence). This CDR3 is built from 14 residues. The CDR3 sequence is CAWNLVGGEETQYF. CDR3 nucleotides: TGTGCCTGGAATCTAGTAGGGGGGGAGGAGACCCAGTACTTC.

This clonotype was counted at least ten times. This chain joins TRBV27 and TRBJ2-6, with TRBD1 as a possible D gene (5 bases). The CDR3 is made up of 18 amino acids. Germline CDR1 and CDR2: MNHEY and SMNVEV (reference sequence). Trimming cost V 6 bases and J 4 bases, with 22 bases left between them. The CDR3 sequence is CASSRLAGWSSGANVLTF. The DNA for the CDR3 is TGTGCCAGCAGCCGCTTAGCAGGGTGGAGCTCGGGGGCCAACGTCCTGACTTTC.

This clonotype is labeled as medium-sized. The chain combines TRBV12-3 or TRBV12-4 with TRBJ2-7; no firm D call. The CDR3 loop spans 15 amino acids. Between the trimmed V and J ends, which lost 6 bases and 4 bases, there was a span of 19 bases. This chain's CDR3 is CASSKGQLHSYEQYF. The DNA for the CDR3 is TGTGCCAGCAGCAAAGGGCAGCTACACTCATACGAGCAGTACTTC.

V usage is TRBV7-9 and J usage is TRBJ2-3; D perhaps matches TRBD2 (5 bases). This CDR3 is built from 18 residues. The V and J ends lost 0 bases and 3 bases respectively, with 19 bases between them. Germline V gene data show CDR1 as SEHNR and CDR2 as FQNEAQ (reference sequence). CDR3 protein: CASSLAVLAPTRTDTQYF. The CDR3 DNA follows: TGTGCCAGCAGCTTAGCGGTGCTAGCTCCCACCCGGACAGATACGCAGTATTTT.

This clonotype was seen a handful of times. The chain is built from TRBV9 and TRBJ2-6, with D possibly matching TRBD2 (6 bases). Trimming cost V 2 bases and J 0 bases, with 12 bases left between them. This CDR3 region has 17 residues. Germline CDR1 SGDLS, CDR2 YYNGEE. CDR3 DNA sequence: TGTGCCAGCAGCGTTAGCGGAACCCCCTCTGGGGCCAACGTCCTGACTTTC. Amino acids: CASSVSGTPSGANVLTF.

Notes on this clonotype: Given the absence of the conserved phenylalanine or tryptophan at the CDR3 end, a read error is likely. Because the CDR3's place on the DNA is in doubt, the DNA is left out and the CDR3 is given as listed by TCRdb. The rearrangement uses TRBV10-3 and TRBJ2-6; the table's TRBD1 call for D was not verified on the DNA. Per germline, CDR1 ENHRY and CDR2 SYGVKD. Termini included, the CDR3 measures 17 amino acids. The CDR3 loop reads CAISGGQGINHEQYFGA.

The J gene is TRBJ2-1, the V gene TRBV3-1, with D perhaps assigned TRBD1 or TRBD2 (6 bases each). The CDR3 consists of 13 residues. V lost 4 bases, J lost 7 bases, and 11 bases lay in between. The germline V gene encodes CDR1 LGHDT and CDR2 YNNKEL (reference sequence). CDR3 loop: CASSRRGGNEQFF. The CDR3 bases are TGTGCCAGCAGCCGAAGAGGGGGGAATGAGCAGTTCTTC.